The 4 T cell receptor beta chains below were found in one sample sequenced in a study of blood T cell repertoires in COVID-19. Libraries were prepared by immunoSEQ multiplex PCR; TCRdb keeps only in-frame clonotypes and omits some of them. The sample has some 380,000 clones, over 75% seen once. The sample was PBMCs or T cells enriched from blood (not recorded which). The receptors come from a man aged 25 to 40 who had recovered from COVID-19.

This chain uses TRBV19 with TRBJ1-4; 8 bases match TRBD1. V was pared by 9 bases and J by 4 bases, with 10 bases of the junction left unmatched. CDR1 is LNHDA and CDR2 is SQIVND in the germline V gene (reference sequence). This CDR3 region has 15 residues. CDR3 DNA sequence: TGTGCCAGCCGAATGCCGGGACAGGATAATGAAAAACTGTTTTTT. It yields the protein CASRMPGQDNEKLFF. The full variable domain, rest sourced from reference TRBV19 and TRBJ1-4, is DGGITQSPKYLFRKEGQNVTLSCEQNLNHDAMYWYRQDPGQGLRLIYYSQIVNDFQKGDIAEGYSVSREKKESFPLTVTSAQKNPTAFYLCASRMPGQDNEKLFFGSGTQLSVL.

The DNA of the CDR3 is TGCGCCAGCAGCCAAGACGACAGCTATAATTCACCCCTCCACTTT. This sequence encodes CASSQDDSYNSPLHF. This chain links TRBV4-3 with TRBJ1-6; D is possibly TRBD1 (5 bases). CDR1 is LGHNA, CDR2 YSLEER, per germline. The CDR3 length is 15 residues. V lost 0 bases and J lost 3, with 6 bases in between.

The V call is TRBV25-1, the J call TRBJ1-6; possibly TRBD1 for D (6 bases). Germline CDR1 MGHDK, CDR2 SYGVNS. The CDR3 extends over 14 amino acids. V was clipped by 6 bases and J by 10 bases, with 16 bases between them. The CDR3 nucleotides read TGTGCCAGCAGCGTGGGACAAATTGACTCACCCCTCCACTTT. This gives the protein CASSVGQIDSPLHF.

This chain uses TRBV19 with TRBJ1-2; tentatively, D is TRBD1 (6 bases). V was pared by 9 bases and J by 1 base, with 12 bases between. CDR3 length: 13 residues. In germline, CDR1 is LNHDA, CDR2 SQIVND (reference sequence). In DNA form, the CDR3 reads TGTGCCAGCTTCCACAGGGATAACTATGGCTACACCTTC. It codes for CASFHRDNYGYTF. The full variable domain, its missing parts supplied by reference TRBV19 and TRBJ1-2, is DGGITQSPKYLFRKEGQNVTLSCEQNLNHDAMYWYRQDPGQGLRLIYYSQIVNDFQKGDIAEGYSVSREKKESFPLTVTSAQKNPTAFYLCASFHRDNYGYTFGSGTRLTVV.